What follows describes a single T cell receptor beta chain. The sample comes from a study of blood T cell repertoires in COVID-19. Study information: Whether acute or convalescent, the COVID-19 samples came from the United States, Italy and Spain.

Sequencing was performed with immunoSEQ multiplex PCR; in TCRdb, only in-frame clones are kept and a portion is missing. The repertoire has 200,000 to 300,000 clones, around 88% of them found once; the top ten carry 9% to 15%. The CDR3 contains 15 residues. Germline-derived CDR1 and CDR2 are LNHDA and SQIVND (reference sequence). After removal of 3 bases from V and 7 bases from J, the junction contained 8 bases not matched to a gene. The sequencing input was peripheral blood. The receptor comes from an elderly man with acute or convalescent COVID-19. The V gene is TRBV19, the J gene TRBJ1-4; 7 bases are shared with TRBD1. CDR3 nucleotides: TGTGCCAGTAGTATCGCGCAGGGGGGTGGTGAAAAACTGTTTTTT. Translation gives CASSIAQGGGEKLFF.